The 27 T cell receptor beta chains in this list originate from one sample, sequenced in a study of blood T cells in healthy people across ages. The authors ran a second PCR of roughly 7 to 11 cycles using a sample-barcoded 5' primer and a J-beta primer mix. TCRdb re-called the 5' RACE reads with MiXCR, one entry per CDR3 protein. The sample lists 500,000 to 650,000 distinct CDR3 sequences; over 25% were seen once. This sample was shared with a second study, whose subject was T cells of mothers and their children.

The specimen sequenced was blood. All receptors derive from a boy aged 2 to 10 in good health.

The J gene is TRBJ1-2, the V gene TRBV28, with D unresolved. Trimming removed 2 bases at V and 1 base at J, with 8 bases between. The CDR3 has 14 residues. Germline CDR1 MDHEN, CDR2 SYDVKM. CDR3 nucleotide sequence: TGTGCCAGCAGTTTAGTCCAGTTTAACTATGGCTACACCTTC. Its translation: CASSLVQFNYGYTF.

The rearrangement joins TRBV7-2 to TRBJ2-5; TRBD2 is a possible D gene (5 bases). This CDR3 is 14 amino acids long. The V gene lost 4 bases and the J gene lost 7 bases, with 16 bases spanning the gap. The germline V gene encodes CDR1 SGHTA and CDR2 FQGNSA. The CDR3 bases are TGTGCCAGCAGCTCGGGATTAACACAAAGGACCCAGTACTTC. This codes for CASSSGLTQRTQYF.

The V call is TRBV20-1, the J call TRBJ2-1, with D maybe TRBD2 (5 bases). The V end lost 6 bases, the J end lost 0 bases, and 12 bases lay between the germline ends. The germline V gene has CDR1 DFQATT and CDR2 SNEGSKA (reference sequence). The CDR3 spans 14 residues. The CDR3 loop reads CSAGSRGSYNEQFF. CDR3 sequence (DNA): TGCAGTGCCGGAAGCCGGGGCTCCTACAATGAGCAGTTCTTC.

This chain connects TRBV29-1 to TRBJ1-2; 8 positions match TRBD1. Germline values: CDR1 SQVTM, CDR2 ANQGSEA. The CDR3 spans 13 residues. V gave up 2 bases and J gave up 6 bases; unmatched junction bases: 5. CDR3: CSVERSRGHGYTF. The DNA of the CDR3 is TGCAGCGTTGAACGGAGCAGGGGGCATGGCTACACCTTC.

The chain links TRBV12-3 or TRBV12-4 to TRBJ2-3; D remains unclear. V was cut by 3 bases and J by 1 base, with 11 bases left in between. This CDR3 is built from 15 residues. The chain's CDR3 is CASSFSPARTDTQYF. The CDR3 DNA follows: TGTGCCAGCAGTTTCTCTCCGGCCCGCACAGATACGCAGTATTTT.

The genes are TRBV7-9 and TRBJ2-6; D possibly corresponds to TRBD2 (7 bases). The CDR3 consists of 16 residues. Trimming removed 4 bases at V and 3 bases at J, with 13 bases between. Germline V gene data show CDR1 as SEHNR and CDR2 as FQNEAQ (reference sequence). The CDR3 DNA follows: TGTGCCAGCAGCTCAGGGGAGGGGCGTGGGGCCAACGTCCTGACTTTC. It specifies CASSSGEGRGANVLTF. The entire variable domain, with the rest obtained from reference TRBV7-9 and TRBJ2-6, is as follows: DTGVSQNPRHKITKRGQNVTFRCDPISEHNRLYWYRQTLGQGPEFLTYFQNEAQLEKSRLLSDRFSAERPKGSFSTLEIQRTEQGDSAMYLCASSSGEGRGANVLTFGAGSRLTVL.

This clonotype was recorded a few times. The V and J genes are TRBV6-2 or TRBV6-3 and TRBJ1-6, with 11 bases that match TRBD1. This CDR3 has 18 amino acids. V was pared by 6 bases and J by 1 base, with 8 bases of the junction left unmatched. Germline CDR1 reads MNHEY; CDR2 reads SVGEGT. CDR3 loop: CASSPGQGVRSYNSPLHF. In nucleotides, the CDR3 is TGTGCCAGCAGCCCGGGACAGGGGGTGAGGTCCTATAATTCACCCCTCCACTTT.

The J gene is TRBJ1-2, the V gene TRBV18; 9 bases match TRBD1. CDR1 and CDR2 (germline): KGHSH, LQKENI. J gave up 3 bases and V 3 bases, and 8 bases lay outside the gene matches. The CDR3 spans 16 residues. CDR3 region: CASSPVQGARYYGYTF. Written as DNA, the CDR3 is TGTGCCAGCTCACCGGTACAGGGGGCGAGGTACTATGGCTACACCTTC.

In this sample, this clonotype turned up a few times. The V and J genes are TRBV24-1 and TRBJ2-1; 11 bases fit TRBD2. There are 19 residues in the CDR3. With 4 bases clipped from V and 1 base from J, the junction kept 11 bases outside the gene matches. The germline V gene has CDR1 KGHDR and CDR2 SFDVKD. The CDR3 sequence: CATSESGLAGGNSYNEQFF. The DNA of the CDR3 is TGTGCCACCAGTGAAAGCGGGCTAGCGGGGGGAAATTCCTACAATGAGCAGTTCTTC.

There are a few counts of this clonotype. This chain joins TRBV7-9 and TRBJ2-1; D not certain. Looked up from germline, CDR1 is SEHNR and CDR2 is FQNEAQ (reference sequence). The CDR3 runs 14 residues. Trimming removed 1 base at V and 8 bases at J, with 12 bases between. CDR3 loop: CASSLGVGWDEQFF. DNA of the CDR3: TGTGCCAGCAGCTTAGGGGTGGGGTGGGATGAGCAGTTCTTC.

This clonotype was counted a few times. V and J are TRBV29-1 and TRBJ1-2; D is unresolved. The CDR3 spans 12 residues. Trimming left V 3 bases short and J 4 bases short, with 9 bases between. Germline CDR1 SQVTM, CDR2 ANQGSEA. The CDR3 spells CSVDRPFYGYTF. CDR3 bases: TGCAGCGTTGACAGACCGTTCTATGGCTACACCTTC. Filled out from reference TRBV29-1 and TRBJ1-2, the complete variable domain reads SAVISQKPSRDICQRGTSLTIQCQVDSQVTMMFWYRQQPGQSLTLIATANQGSEATYESGFVIDKFPISRPNLTFSTLTVSNMSPEDSSIYLCSVDRPFYGYTFGSGTRLTVV.

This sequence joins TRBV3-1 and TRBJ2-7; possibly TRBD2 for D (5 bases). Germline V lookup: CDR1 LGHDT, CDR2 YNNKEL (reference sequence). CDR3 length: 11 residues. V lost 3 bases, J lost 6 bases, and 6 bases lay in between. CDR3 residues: CASSQGVEQYF. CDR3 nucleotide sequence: TGTGCCAGCAGCCAGGGAGTCGAGCAGTACTTC.

The CDR3 loop reads CASSEDRDRTDTQYF. As DNA, the CDR3 is TGCGCCAGCAGTGAGGACAGGGACCGCACAGATACGCAGTATTTT. The chain uses TRBV10-2 and TRBJ2-3, with 7 bases fitting TRBD1. The trim removed 2 bases at V and 1 base at J, leaving 3 bases unmatched. Germline V gives CDR1 WSHSY, CDR2 SAAADI. This CDR3 spans 15 amino acids.

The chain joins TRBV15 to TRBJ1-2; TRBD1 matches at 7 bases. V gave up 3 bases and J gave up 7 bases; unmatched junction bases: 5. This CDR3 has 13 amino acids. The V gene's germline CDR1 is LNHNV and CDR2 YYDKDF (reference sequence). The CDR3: CATSRGTAFGYTF. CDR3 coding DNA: TGTGCCACCAGCAGGGGGACAGCTTTTGGCTACACCTTC.

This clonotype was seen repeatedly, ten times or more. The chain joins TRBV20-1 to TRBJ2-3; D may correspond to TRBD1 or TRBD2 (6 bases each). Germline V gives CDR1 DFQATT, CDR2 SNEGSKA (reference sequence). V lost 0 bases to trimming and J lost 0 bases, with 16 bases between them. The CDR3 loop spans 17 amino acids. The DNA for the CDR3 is TGCAGTGCTAGAGATGGGGGCACTAGCTTTAGCACAGATACGCAGTATTTT. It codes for CSARDGGTSFSTDTQYF.

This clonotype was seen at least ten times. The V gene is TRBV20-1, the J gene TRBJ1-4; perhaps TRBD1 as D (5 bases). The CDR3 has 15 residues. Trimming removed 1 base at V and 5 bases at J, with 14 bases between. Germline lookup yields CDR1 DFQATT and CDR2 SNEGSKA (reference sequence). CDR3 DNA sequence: TGCAGTGCTAGAGGGGTACAGGCTTCGAATGAAAAACTGTTTTTT. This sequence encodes CSARGVQASNEKLFF.

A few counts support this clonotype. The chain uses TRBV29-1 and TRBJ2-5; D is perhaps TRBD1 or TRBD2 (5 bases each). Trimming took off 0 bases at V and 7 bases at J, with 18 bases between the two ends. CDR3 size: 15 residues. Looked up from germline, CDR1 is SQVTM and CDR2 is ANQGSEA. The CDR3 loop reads CSVEDNRGAYRTQYF. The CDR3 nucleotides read TGCAGCGTTGAAGATAATAGAGGGGCTTATAGGACCCAGTACTTC. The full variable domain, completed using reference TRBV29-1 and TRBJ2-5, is SAVISQKPSRDICQRGTSLTIQCQVDSQVTMMFWYRQQPGQSLTLIATANQGSEATYESGFVIDKFPISRPNLTFSTLTVSNMSPEDSSIYLCSVEDNRGAYRTQYFGPGTRLLVL.

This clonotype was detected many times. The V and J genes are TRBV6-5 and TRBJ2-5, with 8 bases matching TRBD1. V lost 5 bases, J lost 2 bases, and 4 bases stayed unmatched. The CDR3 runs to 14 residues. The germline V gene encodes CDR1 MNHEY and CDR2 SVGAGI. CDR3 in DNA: TGTGCCAGCAGTAGACAGGGGATACAAGAGACCCAGTACTTC. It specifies CASSRQGIQETQYF.

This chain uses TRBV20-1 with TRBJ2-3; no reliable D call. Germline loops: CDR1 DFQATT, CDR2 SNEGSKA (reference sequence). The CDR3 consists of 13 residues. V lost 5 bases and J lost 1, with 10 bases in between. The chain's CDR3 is CSAPRSRTDTQYF. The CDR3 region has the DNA TGCAGTGCTCCCCGGTCCCGCACAGATACGCAGTATTTT.

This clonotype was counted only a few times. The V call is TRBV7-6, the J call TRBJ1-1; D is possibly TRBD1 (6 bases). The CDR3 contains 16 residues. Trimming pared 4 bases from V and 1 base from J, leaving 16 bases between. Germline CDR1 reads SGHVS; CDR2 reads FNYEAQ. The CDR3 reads CASSSVTGAGNTEAFF. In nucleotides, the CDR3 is TGTGCCAGCAGCTCAGTGACAGGTGCGGGGAACACTGAAGCTTTCTTT.

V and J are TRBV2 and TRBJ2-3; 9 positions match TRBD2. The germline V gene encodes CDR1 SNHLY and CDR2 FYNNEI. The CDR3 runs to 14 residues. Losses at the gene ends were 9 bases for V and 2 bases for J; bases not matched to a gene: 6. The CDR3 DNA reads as TGTGCCAGACGACTAGCGGTACCCACAGATACGCAGTATTTT. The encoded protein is CARRLAVPTDTQYF. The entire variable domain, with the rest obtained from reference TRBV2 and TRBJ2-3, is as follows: EPEVTQTPSHQVTQMGQEVILRCVPISNHLYFYWYRQILGQKVEFLVSFYNNEISEKSEIFDDQFSVERPDGSNFTLKIRSTKLEDSAMYFCARRLAVPTDTQYFGPGTRLTVL.

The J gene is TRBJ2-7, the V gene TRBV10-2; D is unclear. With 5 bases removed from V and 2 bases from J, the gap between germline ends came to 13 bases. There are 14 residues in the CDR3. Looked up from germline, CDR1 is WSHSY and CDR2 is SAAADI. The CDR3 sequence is CASSWAQLAYEQYF. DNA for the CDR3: TGCGCCAGCAGTTGGGCCCAGCTCGCCTACGAGCAGTACTTC.

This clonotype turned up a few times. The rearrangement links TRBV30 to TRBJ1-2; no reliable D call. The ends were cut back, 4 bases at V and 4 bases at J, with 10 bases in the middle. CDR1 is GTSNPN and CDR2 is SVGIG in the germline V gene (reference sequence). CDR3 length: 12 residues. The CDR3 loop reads CAWIFAPYGYTF. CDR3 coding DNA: TGTGCCTGGATTTTCGCTCCCTATGGCTACACCTTC.

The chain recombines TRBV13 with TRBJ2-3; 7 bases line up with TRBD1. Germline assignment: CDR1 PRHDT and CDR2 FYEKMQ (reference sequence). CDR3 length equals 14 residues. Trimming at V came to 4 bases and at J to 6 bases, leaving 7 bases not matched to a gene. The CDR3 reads CASSWGQPQDTQYF. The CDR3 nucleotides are TGTGCCAGCAGCTGGGGACAGCCGCAGGATACGCAGTATTTT. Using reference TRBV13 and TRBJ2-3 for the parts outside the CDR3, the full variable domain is AAGVIQSPRHLIKEKRETATLKCYPIPRHDTVYWYQQGPGQDPQFLISFYEKMQSDKGSIPDRFSAQQFSDYHSELNMSSLELGDSALYFCASSWGQPQDTQYFGPGTRLTVL.

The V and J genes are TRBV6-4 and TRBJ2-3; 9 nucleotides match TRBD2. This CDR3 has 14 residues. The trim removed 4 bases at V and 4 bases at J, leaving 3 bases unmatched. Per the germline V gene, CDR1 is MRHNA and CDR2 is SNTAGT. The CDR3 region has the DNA TGTGCCAGCAGTGGGACTAGCGACTCAGATACGCAGTATTTT. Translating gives CASSGTSDSDTQYF.

DNA of the CDR3: TGTGCCAGCAGCTTTCTCGGGAGGACTGGGGGCACAGATACGCAGTATTTT. Amino acid sequence: CASSFLGRTGGTDTQYF. The V call is TRBV7-8, the J call TRBJ2-3; 7 bases are shared with TRBD2. Germline loops: CDR1 SGHVS, CDR2 FQNEAQ. Trimming at V came to 3 bases and at J to 1 base, leaving 10 bases not matched to a gene. The CDR3 consists of 17 residues. Full variable domain (missing parts from reference TRBV7-8 and TRBJ2-3): GAGVSQSPRYKVAKRGQDVALRCDPISGHVSLFWYQQALGQGPEFLTYFQNEAQLDKSGLPSDRFFAERPEGSVSTLKIQRTQQEDSAVYLCASSFLGRTGGTDTQYFGPGTRLTVL.

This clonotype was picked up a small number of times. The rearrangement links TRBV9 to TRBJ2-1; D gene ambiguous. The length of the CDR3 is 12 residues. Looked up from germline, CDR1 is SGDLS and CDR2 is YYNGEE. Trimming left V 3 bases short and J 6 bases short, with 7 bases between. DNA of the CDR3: TGTGCCAGCAGCGCCTTTGGCAATGAGCAGTTCTTC. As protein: CASSAFGNEQFF.